This T cell receptor (beta chain) was observed in a study of blood T cell repertoires in COVID-19. Per the original methods: Amplified reference gene primers provided the basis for estimating nucleated cell counts. The repertoire was sequenced with immunoSEQ multiplex PCR; TCRdb's copy has only in-frame clones and lacks some. V, J and clone size reflect that table, while D and trimming were determined from the DNA. The data contain about 6,600 clones, 85% to 90% of them singletons. Germline values: CDR1 SGHNT, CDR2 YENEEA. Trimming cost V 2 bases and J 6 bases; bases outside gene matches: 9. This CDR3 spans 17 amino acids.

This rearrangement joins TRBV11-3 to TRBJ2-2; 10 bases agree with TRBD1. The TCR originated in a man older than 75 with active COVID-19. Sequencing was done on a sample of peripheral blood. In nucleotides, the CDR3 is TGTGCCAGCAGCTTAAGTGTGCGGACAGGGGGTTCCGGGGAGCTGTTTTTT. This encodes CASSLSVRTGGSGELFF.